The source of this T cell receptor beta chain is a study of identical twins. Study-wide results and caveats: Conclusions were drawn cross-sectionally by statistical analysis, without following the same donors. Out-of-frame alpha sequences shared between twins exhibited an excess of low generation probability. Analyses of zero insertions could be partly confounded by invariant MAIT and iNKT cells. Models predicted too little out-of-frame TCR alpha sharing in monozygotic twins.

The germline V gene has CDR1 SQVTM and CDR2 ANQGSEA. This CDR3 has 11 amino acids. The V and J ends lost 5 bases and 1 base respectively, with 2 bases between them. From the 5' RACE reads, TCRdb called clonotypes with MiXCR, one entry per CDR3 protein. This table has approximately 230,000 distinct CDR3 sequences, about an eighth appearing once. A few counts support this clonotype. Its specificity is not known. The clonotype comes from a woman aged 18-29 years in good health. Sequencing input: memory (CD45RO+) T cells sorted from blood. This chain links TRBV29-1 with TRBJ2-2, with unresolved D. In DNA form, the CDR3 reads TGCAGCGTTAGGAACACCGGGGAGCTGTTTTTT. It translates to CSVRNTGELFF.